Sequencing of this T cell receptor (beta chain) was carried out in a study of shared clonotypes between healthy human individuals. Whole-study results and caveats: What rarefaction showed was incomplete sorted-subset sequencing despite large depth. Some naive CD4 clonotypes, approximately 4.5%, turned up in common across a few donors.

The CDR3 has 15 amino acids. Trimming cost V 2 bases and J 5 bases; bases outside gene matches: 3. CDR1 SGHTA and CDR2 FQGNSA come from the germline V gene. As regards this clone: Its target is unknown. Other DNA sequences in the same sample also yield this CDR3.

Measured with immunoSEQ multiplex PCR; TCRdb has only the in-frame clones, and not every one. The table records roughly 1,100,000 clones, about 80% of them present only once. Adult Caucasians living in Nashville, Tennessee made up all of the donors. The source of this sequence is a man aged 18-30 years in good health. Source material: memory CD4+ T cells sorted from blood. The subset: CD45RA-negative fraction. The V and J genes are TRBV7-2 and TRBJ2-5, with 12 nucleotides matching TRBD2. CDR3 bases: TGTGCCAGCAGCTTACTAGCGGGGGGGAGGGAGACCCAGTACTTC. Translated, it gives CASSLLAGGRETQYF.